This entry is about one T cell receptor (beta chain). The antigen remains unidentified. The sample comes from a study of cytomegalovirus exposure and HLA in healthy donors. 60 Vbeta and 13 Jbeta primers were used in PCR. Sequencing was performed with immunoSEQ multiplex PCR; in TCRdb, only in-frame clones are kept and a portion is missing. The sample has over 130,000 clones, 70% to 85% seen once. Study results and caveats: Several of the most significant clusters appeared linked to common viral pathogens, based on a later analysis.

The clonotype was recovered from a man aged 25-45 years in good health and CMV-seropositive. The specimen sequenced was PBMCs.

CDR3 nucleotide sequence: TGTGCCAGCACAGGGGAGGGCCGAGGAACTGAAGCTTTCTTT. Residues: CASTGEGRGTEAFF. The rearrangement uses TRBV6-1 and TRBJ1-1, with D perhaps TRBD1 (6 bases). V was clipped by 7 bases and J by 5 bases, with 17 bases between them. The CDR3 extends over 14 amino acids. Germline V CDR1 and CDR2: MNHNS, SASEGT.